This passage covers 21 T cell receptor beta chains from one sample sequenced in a study of blood T cells in healthy people across ages (dated by TCRdb to between 2015 and 2016). The library was built by means of 5' RACE. For sequencing, an Illumina HiSeq 2500 was employed. A second about 7 to 12 cycle PCR used a sample-barcoded 5' primer and a J-beta primer mix. The public reads were run again by TCRdb, first through fastp at Q25 and then through MiXCR, and only productive beta chains were kept. Entries are consolidated by CDR3 protein sequence, retaining the most common genes and DNA. Across this sample there are over 950,000 distinct CDR3 sequences, with roughly two fifths seen only once. Of the sample, around 14% falls within the top ten clones. Specimen: blood. Source of these receptors: a young man in good health.

The chain joins TRBV19 to TRBJ2-1; 12 bases align to TRBD2. V lost 3 bases to trimming and J lost 5 bases; unmatched junction nucleotides: 8. The CDR3 contains 17 residues. The V gene's germline CDR1 is LNHDA and CDR2 SQIVND (reference sequence). As DNA, the CDR3 is TGTGCCAGTAGTATCCCCCTAGCGGGGGGGCCTCACAATGAGCAGTTCTTC. Protein product: CASSIPLAGGPHNEQFF.

This clonotype was seen only a few times. This rearrangement joins TRBV2 to TRBJ2-3; a weak D match, TRBD1 (6 bases). V lost 7 bases and J 1 base, leaving 15 bases between the germline ends. This CDR3 comprises 15 residues. CDR1 and CDR2 from the germline V gene are SNHLY and FYNNEI. As DNA, the CDR3 is TGTGCCAGCAAATTCGGGACACCTCGCACAGATACGCAGTATTTT. Its protein is CASKFGTPRTDTQYF.

This clonotype is a singleton in its sample. J is TRBJ2-3 and V is TRBV28, with D tentatively TRBD2 (6 bases). CDR3 size: 15 residues. V shed 3 bases and J shed 4 bases, with 14 bases lying between them. Germline-derived CDR1 and CDR2 are MDHEN and SYDVKM. Here the CDR3 reads CASSLYLASADTQYF. CDR3 bases: TGTGCCAGCAGTTTGTATCTAGCTAGCGCAGATACGCAGTATTTT.

The chain combines TRBV2 with TRBJ2-7; D is unclear. This CDR3 comprises 12 residues. Trimming removed 4 bases at V and 6 bases at J, with 10 bases between. Germline values: CDR1 SNHLY, CDR2 FYNNEI. The DNA for the CDR3 is TGTGCCAGCAGTGGTAGAGTGCGCGAGCAGTACTTC. Its translation is CASSGRVREQYF.

Remarks on this clonotype: Germline is not matched at one junction end, which may reflect a read error. This chain uses TRBV14 with TRBJ2-1, with a possible D match to TRBD2 (6 bases). The CDR3 has 15 residues. Germline loops: CDR1 SGHDN, CDR2 FVKESK. This CDR3 is CVSSQGRGQYNEQFF. DNA of the CDR3: TGTGTCAGCAGCCAAGGGCGGGGCCAGTACAATGAGCAGTTCTTC.

Only a few counts were recorded for this clonotype. The chain combines TRBV3-1 with TRBJ2-5; D not resolved. Germline V gene data show CDR1 as LGHDT and CDR2 as YNNKEL (reference sequence). This CDR3 region has 15 residues. Between the trimmed V and J ends, which lost 0 bases and 4 bases, there was a span of 12 bases. CDR3 DNA: TGTGCCAGCAGCCAAGATGGCGACGGCGGAGAGACCCAGTACTTC. It codes for CASSQDGDGGETQYF.

In its sample, this clonotype was seen a few times. The V call is TRBV5-1, the J call TRBJ2-3; tentatively, D is TRBD1 or TRBD2 (6 bases each). Germline V gene lookup returns CDR1 SGHRS and CDR2 YFSETQ. With 3 bases removed from V and 0 bases from J, the gap between germline ends came to 11 bases. CDR3 size: 15 residues. The DNA for the CDR3 is TGCGCCAGCAGCTGGGGGGCAGGAAGCACAGATACGCAGTATTTT. It specifies CASSWGAGSTDTQYF.

In its sample, this clonotype was seen many times. The genes are TRBV7-2 and TRBJ2-3; D unresolved. Germline assignment: CDR1 SGHTA and CDR2 FQGNSA. The CDR3 has 15 residues. The ends were cut back, 1 base at V and 0 bases at J, with 8 bases in the middle. The CDR3 spells CASSLVGSSTDTQYF. CDR3 coding DNA: TGTGCCAGCAGCTTAGTTGGCTCTAGCACAGATACGCAGTATTTT.

CDR3 sequence: CASRGGGFYGYTF. The DNA for the CDR3 is TGTGCCAGCAGGGGAGGGGGTTTCTATGGCTACACCTTC. The chain carries TRBV6-1 and TRBJ1-2, with D perhaps TRBD1 (6 bases). Trimming took 6 bases from V and 4 from J, leaving 12 bases between them. This CDR3 is 13 amino acids long. From germline, CDR1 is MNHNS and CDR2 SASEGT.

V is TRBV27 and J is TRBJ2-3, with D hard to call. The V end was cut by 5 bases, the J end by 0 bases, with 12 bases between. This CDR3 is 15 amino acids long. The V gene's germline CDR1 is MNHEY and CDR2 SMNVEV (reference sequence). CDR3 bases: TGTGCCAGCAGTCCCCTTCAAACTAGCACAGATACGCAGTATTTT. Its translation: CASSPLQTSTDTQYF.

CDR3 nucleotide sequence: TGTGCCAGCAGTGTTGACAGGGGGCGGAACTATGGCTACACCTTC. Its protein is CASSVDRGRNYGYTF. This chain uses TRBV6-1 with TRBJ1-2; 10 positions agree with TRBD1. The CDR3 covers 15 residues. The V gene's germline CDR1 is MNHNS and CDR2 SASEGT. V shed 4 bases, J shed 2 bases, and the junction held 4 bases outside the gene matches.

V and J are TRBV5-5 and TRBJ2-1, with unresolved D. CDR1 and CDR2 (germline): SGHKS, YYEKEE (reference sequence). This CDR3 has 13 residues. V lost 2 bases and J lost 3, with 6 bases in between. CDR3 bases: TGTGCCAGCAGCTTCGTGGGCTACAATGAGCAGTTCTTC. It translates to CASSFVGYNEQFF.

This clonotype occurred a few times. The genes are TRBV20-1 and TRBJ1-1; 7 nucleotides line up with TRBD1. Germline CDR1 and CDR2: DFQATT and SNEGSKA (reference sequence). V shed 0 bases, J shed 11 bases, and the junction held 9 bases outside the gene matches. The CDR3 extends over 13 amino acids. The CDR3 DNA reads as TGCAGTGCTAGAGATCTAACGCCCAGGGGGGCTTTCTTT. Protein product: CSARDLTPRGAFF.

This clonotype was counted between two and nine times. This chain connects TRBV7-9 to TRBJ2-1, with D hard to call. Germline V gives CDR1 SEHNR, CDR2 FQNEAQ (reference sequence). Trimming shortened V by 2 bases and J by 8 bases, and 19 bases separated the two germline ends. The CDR3 runs to 16 residues. The CDR3 protein is CASSLTVGPGVDEQFF. The CDR3 nucleotides are TGTGCCAGCAGCTTAACGGTCGGCCCCGGCGTCGATGAGCAGTTCTTC.

The rearrangement joins TRBV7-2 to TRBJ1-1; D gene uncertain. The V gene lost 1 base and the J gene lost 7 bases, with 13 bases spanning the gap. CDR3 length: 14 residues. The germline V gene encodes CDR1 SGHTA and CDR2 FQGNSA. CDR3 sequence reads: CASSLDWVRNEAFF. The CDR3 DNA is TGTGCCAGCAGCTTAGACTGGGTTAGGAATGAAGCTTTCTTT.

The chain links TRBV6-6 to TRBJ1-1; TRBD1 agrees at 9 bases. V gave up 11 bases and J gave up 8 bases; unmatched junction bases: 6. Germline V gene sequence: CDR1 MNHNY, CDR2 SVGAGI (reference sequence). There are 11 residues in the CDR3. CDR3 bases: TGTGCCGGTGGACAGGGGACCGAAGCTTTCTTT. It is translated as CAGGQGTEAFF.

This chain connects TRBV5-1 to TRBJ1-1; TRBD1 might be the D (5 bases). This CDR3 has 16 residues. The V gene's germline CDR1 is SGHRS and CDR2 YFSETQ. Trimming took off 0 bases at V and 0 bases at J, with 12 bases between the two ends. For the CDR3, the DNA is TGCGCCAGCAGCTTGGCCGTGGGACGGATGAACACTGAAGCTTTCTTT. Translation: CASSLAVGRMNTEAFF. The variable domain in full, with the rest retrieved from reference TRBV5-1 and TRBJ1-1, is KAGVTQTPRYLIKTRGQQVTLSCSPISGHRSVSWYQQTPGQGLQFLFEYFSETQRNKGNFPGRFSGRQFSNSRSEMNVSTLELGDSALYLCASSLAVGRMNTEAFFGQGTRLTVV.

The chain combines TRBV6-4 with TRBJ2-2; D is unclear. Per germline, CDR1 MRHNA and CDR2 SNTAGT. The CDR3 spans 13 residues. Trimming shortened V by 5 bases and J by 6 bases, and 10 bases separated the two germline ends. CDR3 sequence reads: CASSRENPGELFF. CDR3 bases: TGTGCCAGCAGTAGAGAAAACCCCGGGGAGCTGTTTTTT.

The sample holds a few counts of this clonotype. The chain employs TRBV2 and TRBJ2-5; 14 bases align to TRBD2. Trimming took 3 bases from V and 2 from J; bases not matched to a gene: 2. The CDR3 is 16 amino acids. Per the germline V gene, CDR1 is SNHLY and CDR2 is FYNNEI. The CDR3 region has the DNA TGTGCCAGCAGTGATGGGACTAGCGGGGGTCAAGAGACCCAGTACTTC. Its protein product is CASSDGTSGGQETQYF.

There are a few counts of this clonotype. The J gene is TRBJ2-5, the V gene TRBV12-3 or TRBV12-4; D gene unclear. This CDR3 has 13 residues. Trimming removed 6 bases at V and 1 base at J, with 9 bases between. CDR3 sequence reads: CASSHPLQETQYF. CDR3 sequence (DNA): TGTGCCAGCAGCCACCCCCTCCAAGAGACCCAGTACTTC.

The table lists this clonotype with a count of one. The chain carries TRBV27 and TRBJ2-5, with a tentative D call TRBD2 (6 bases). The length of the CDR3 is 14 residues. CDR1 and CDR2 from the germline V gene are MNHEY and SMNVEV (reference sequence). V lost 3 bases, J lost 4 bases, and 12 bases lay in between. As DNA, the CDR3 is TGTGCCAGCAGTTTCAGGCTAGCGACAGAGACCCAGTACTTC. Encoded protein: CASSFRLATETQYF.